This T cell receptor (beta chain) was obtained from a study of OX40 agonist ivuxolimab in advanced cancers. Study-level background: Ivuxolimab, which patients received intravenously every 2 weeks, was dosed at 0.01 to 10 mg/kg. Patients were about 83% male with ages roughly 20 to 80, mean approximately 55.

Germline values: CDR1 SGHAT, CDR2 FQNNGV. The CDR3 spans 15 residues. After removal of 1 base from V and 1 base from J, the junction contained 2 bases not matched to a gene. Points from the study as a whole: Dose levels from 0.1 to 3.0 mg/kg saw CD4+ and CD8+ blood T cells expand clonally by week 6.

This clone was recorded only once. As yet, its antigen is unknown. The assay was immunoSEQ multiplex PCR, and TCRdb's table has in-frame clones only and misses some. This sample yields 70,000 to 80,000 clones, of which roughly 85% are seen a single time; roughly 15% belongs to the top ten. The sequence was collected from an adult with an advanced solid tumor such as melanoma, head and neck, liver or kidney cancer. The source was CD4+ or CD8+ T cells sorted from blood, collected in a trial of the OX40 agonist ivuxolimab. The rearrangement uses TRBV11-2 and TRBJ2-7; 9 bases line up with TRBD2. CDR3 sequence (DNA): TGTGCCAGCAGCTTAGTTGCGGGAGGGTCCTACGAGCAGTACTTC. It specifies CASSLVAGGSYEQYF.